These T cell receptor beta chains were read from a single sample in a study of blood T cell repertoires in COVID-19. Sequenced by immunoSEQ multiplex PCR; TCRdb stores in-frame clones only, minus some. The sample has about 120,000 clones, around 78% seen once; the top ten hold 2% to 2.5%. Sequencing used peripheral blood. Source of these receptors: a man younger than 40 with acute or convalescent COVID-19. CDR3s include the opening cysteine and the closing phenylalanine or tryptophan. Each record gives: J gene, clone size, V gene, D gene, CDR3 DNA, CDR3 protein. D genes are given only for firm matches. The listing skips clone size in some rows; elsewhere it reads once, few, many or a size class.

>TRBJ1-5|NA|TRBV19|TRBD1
TGTGCCAGTAGCGAAACAGGGGACGATCAGCCCCAGCATTTT
CASSETGDDQPQHF
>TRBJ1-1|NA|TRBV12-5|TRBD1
TGTGCTAGTGGTTTAGCCCGACAGGGGGCGATCGGCACTGAAGCTTTCTTT
CASGLARQGAIGTEAFF
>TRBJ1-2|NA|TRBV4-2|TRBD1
TGTGCCAGCAGCCAAGATACAGGGGGGGGTGGCTACACCTTC
CASSQDTGGGGYTF
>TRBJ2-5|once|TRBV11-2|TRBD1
TGTGCCAGCAGCGAAACAGGGGGCGATGTGGAGACCCAGTACTTC
CASSETGGDVETQYF
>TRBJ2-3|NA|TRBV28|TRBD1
TGTGCCAGCAGAGGGGACAGGGTCGTGGGTACGCAGTATTTT
CASRGDRVVGTQYF
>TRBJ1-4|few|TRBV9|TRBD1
TGTGCCAGCAGCGTAGGTCCAGGGGGAGAAAAACTGTTTTTT
CASSVGPGGEKLFF
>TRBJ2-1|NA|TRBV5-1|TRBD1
TGCGCCAGCAGCCCACAACCGGGACAGGGGGCAAGGGAGCAGTTCTTC
CASSPQPGQGAREQFF
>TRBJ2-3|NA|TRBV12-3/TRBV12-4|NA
TGTGCCAGCAGTCCCGGGACAGATACGCAGTATTTT
CASSPGTDTQYF
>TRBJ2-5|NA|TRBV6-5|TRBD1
TGTGCCAGCAGAGGTTCAGGGGGCGAGACCCAGTACTTC
CASRGSGGETQYF
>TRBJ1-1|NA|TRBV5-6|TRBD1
TGTGCCAGCAGCTTGCGGACAGGATTTAATGAAGCTTTCTTT
CASSLRTGFNEAFF
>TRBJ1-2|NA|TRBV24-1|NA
TGTGCCACCAGTGAGGGCCCCTCGGCTGACGCCAACTATGGCTACACCTTC
CATSEGPSADANYGYTF
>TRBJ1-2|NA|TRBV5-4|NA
TGTGCCAGCAGCTTCCAGGACAGCCGCTATGGCTACACCTTC
CASSFQDSRYGYTF
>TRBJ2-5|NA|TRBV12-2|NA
TGTGCAAGTCGGAGACAGGGGGCGGAGACCCAGTACTTC
CASRRQGAETQYF
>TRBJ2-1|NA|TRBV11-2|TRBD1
TGTGCCAGCAGTTCTTACAGGGGAACGACTTTCAATGAGCAGTTCTTC
CASSSYRGTTFNEQFF
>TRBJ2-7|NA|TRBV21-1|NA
TGTGCCAGCAGCAAACGGTGGGACAGGGGACGTTACGAGCAGTACTTC
CASSKRWDRGRYEQYF
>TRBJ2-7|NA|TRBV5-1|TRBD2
TGCGCCAGCAGCTTGGCACCGGGAGGGACCTACGAGCAGTACTTC
CASSLAPGGTYEQYF
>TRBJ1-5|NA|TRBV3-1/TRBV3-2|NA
TGTGCCAGCAGCCAAGAAATGGAGGGATTGGGCAATCAGCCCCAGCATTTT
CASSQEMEGLGNQPQHF
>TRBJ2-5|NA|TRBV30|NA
TGTGCCTGGAGTGTTGCGGGGGAGACCCAGTACTTC
CAWSVAGETQYF
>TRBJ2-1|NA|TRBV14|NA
TGTGCCAGCAGCCAACTAGCAGACTACAATGAGCAGTTCTTC
CASSQLADYNEQFF
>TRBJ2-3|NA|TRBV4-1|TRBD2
TGCGCCAGCAGCCAAGATCGGGGGGTGTCAGATACGCAGTATTTT
CASSQDRGVSDTQYF
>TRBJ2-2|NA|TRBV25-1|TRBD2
TGTGCCAGCAGTGATTACCCCGGGACTAGCGGGGGTCCCGGGGAGCTGTTTTTT
CASSDYPGTSGGPGELFF
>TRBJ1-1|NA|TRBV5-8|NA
TGTGCCAGCACCCCGACAGGCCGAGGTGAAGCTTTCTTT
CASTPTGRGEAFF
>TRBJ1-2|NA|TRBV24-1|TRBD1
TGTGCCACCTCCTCCGGGACAGGGTTTGGCTACACCTTC
CATSSGTGFGYTF
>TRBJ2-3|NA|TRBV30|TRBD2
TGTGCCTGGATCCGCGGGGGAACAGATACGCAGTATTTT
CAWIRGGTDTQYF
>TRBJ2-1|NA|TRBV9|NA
TGTGCCAGCAGCGTAGACCCAGGGTCCTACAATGAGCAGTTCTTC
CASSVDPGSYNEQFF
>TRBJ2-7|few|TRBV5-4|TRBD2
TGTGCCAGCAGCCTCTGGTATAGCGGGGGAAACTACGAGCAGTACTTC
CASSLWYSGGNYEQYF
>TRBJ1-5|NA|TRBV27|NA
TGTGCCAGCAGTGGGTTTCCGACAGATAATCAGCCCCAGCATTTT
CASSGFPTDNQPQHF
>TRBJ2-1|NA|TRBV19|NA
TGTGCCAGTAGTAATCGGGGGAATGAGCAGTTCTTC
CASSNRGNEQFF
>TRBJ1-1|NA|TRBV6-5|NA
TGTGCCAGCAGTTACACCATCGGGGGCACTGAAGCTTTCTTT
CASSYTIGGTEAFF
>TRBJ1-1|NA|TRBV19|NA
TGTGCCAGTAGCCTAGGGGCAGGAATGAACACTGAAGCTTTCTTT
CASSLGAGMNTEAFF
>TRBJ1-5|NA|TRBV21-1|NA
TGTGCCAGCAGCACCACGGTTAGCAATCAGCCCCAGCATTTT
CASSTTVSNQPQHF
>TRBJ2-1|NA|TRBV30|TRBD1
TGTGCCTGGGGACAGGGCGATGAGCAGTTCTTC
CAWGQGDEQFF
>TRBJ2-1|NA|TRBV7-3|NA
TGTGCCAGCAGCTTAAGCACAGGTTCCTACAATGAGCAGTTCTTC
CASSLSTGSYNEQFF
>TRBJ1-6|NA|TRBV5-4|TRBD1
TGTGCCAGCAGCGCACGACAGGGGAGCGGATCACCCCTCCACTTT
CASSARQGSGSPLHF
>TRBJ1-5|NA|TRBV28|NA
TGTGCCAGCAGCCCCGGGGGGGAAGATCAGCCCCAGCATTTT
CASSPGGEDQPQHF
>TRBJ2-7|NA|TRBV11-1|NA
TGTGCCAGCAGCGGTCAGGGCTACGAGCAGTACTTC
CASSGQGYEQYF
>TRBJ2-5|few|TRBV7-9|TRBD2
TGTGCCAGCAGCGGCGGGGGTTCGTACCAAGAGACCCAGTACTTC
CASSGGGSYQETQYF
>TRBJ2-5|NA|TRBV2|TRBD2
TGTGCCAGCATGGGGACTAGCGGGTTGGAGACCCAGTACTTC
CASMGTSGLETQYF
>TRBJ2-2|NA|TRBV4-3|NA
TGCGCCAGTTCCTGGGGGGACACCGGGGAGCTGTTTTTT
CASSWGDTGELFF
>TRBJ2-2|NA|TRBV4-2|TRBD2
TGTGCCAGCAGCCAAGCCGCGGGGGGGAACACCGGGGAGCTGTTTTTT
CASSQAAGGNTGELFF
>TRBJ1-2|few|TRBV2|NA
TGTGCCAGCAGCAGATCAAGTAACTATGGCTACACCTTC
CASSRSSNYGYTF
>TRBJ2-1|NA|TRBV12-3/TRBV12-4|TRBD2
TGTGCCAGCTCGCGGGGGGGCTTCTCTGAGCAGTTCTTC
CASSRGGFSEQFF
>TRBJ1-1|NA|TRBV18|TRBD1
TGTGCCAGCTCACCTACCGGGACAGGGATTCGTGTAGCTTTCTTT
CASSPTGTGIRVAFF
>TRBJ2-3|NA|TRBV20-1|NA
TGCAGTGCTAGTTCGGGTTTTGAGATAGATACGCAGTATTTT
CSASSGFEIDTQYF
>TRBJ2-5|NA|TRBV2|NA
TGTGCCAGCAGGAGGTTGGGAGAGACCCAGTACTTC
CASRRLGETQYF
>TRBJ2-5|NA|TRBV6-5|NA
TGTGCCAGCAGGGAGGTGGTTCTGACCCAGTACTTC
CASREVVLTQYF
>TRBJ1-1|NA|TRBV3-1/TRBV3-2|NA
TGTGCCAGCAGCCAAATGGCAGGTATGAACACTGAAGCTTTCTTT
CASSQMAGMNTEAFF
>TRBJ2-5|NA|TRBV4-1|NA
TGCGCCAGCAGCCAAGTTTGGCTAAGACGGGAAAACGGGGAGGAGACCCAGTACTTC
CASSQVWLRRENGEETQYF
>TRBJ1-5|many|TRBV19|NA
TGTGCCAGTAGTGTCCGGACAAACAATCAGCCCCAGCATTTT
CASSVRTNNQPQHF
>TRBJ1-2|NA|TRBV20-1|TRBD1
TGCAGTGCTAGTGCGGGGGTATGGACAGGGCATGGCTACACCTTC
CSASAGVWTGHGYTF